This entry describes one T cell receptor (beta chain). Its antigen is still unknown. Both iRepertoire HTBI primers and Arm-PCR of CDR3 regions were used to build the TCR beta libraries. TCRdb analysed the multiplex PCR reads with MiXCR anew, one entry per CDR3 protein. The data contain approximately 210,000 distinct CDR3 sequences, about 17% of them seen just once; the ten biggest clones take up 22%. V lost 2 bases and J 5 bases, leaving 12 bases between the germline ends. The CDR3 spans 14 residues. The time point: newly diagnosed GD, antithyroid drugs for less than 3 months. The TCR library was made from RNA that had been extracted from PBMCs in TRIzol. The sample is drawn from a study of regulatory T cells in long-lasting Graves disease. As for the study in general: New Graves' disease cases had less than 3 months of antithyroid drugs.

The study's findings and limits: Patients with persistent disease shared over 2,500 public clonotypes, outpacing the roughly 970 shared by new patients. Newly diagnosed Graves' patients had higher TCR diversity than persistent ones.

This receptor was taken from a female donor with Graves disease. This specimen was peripheral blood mononuclear cells (PBMCs), taken at new diagnosis, from a patient treated with antithyroid drugs. V and J are TRBV12-3 or TRBV12-4 and TRBJ2-5, with D unclear. CDR3 sequence (DNA): TGTGCCAGCAGTTTACCGGCGAGTCAGGAGACCCAGTACTTC. As protein: CASSLPASQETQYF.